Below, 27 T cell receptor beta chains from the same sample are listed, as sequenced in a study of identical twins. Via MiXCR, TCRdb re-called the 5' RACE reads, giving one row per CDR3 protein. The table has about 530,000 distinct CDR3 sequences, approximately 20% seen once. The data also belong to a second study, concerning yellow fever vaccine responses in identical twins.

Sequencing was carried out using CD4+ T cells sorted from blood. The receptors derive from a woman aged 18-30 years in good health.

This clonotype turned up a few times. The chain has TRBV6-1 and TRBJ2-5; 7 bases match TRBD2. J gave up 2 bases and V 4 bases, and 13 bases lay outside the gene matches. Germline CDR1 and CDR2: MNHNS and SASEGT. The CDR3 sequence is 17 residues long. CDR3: CASSAGRGFTGQETQYF. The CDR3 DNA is TGTGCCAGCAGTGCAGGGAGGGGTTTTACTGGGCAAGAGACCCAGTACTTC.

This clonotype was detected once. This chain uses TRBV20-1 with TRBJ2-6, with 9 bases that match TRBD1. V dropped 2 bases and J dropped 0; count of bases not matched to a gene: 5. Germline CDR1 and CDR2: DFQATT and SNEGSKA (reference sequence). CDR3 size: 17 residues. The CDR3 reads CSARRGQGGSGANVLTF. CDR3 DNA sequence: TGCAGTGCTAGAAGGGGACAGGGAGGCTCTGGGGCCAACGTCCTGACTTTC.

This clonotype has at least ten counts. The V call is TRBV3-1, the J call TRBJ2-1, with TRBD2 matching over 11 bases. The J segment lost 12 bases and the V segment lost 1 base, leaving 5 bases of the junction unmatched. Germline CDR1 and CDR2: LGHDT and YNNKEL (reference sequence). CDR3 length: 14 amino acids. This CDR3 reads CASSQALAGVGQFF. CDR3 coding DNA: TGTGCCAGCAGCCAAGCACTAGCGGGAGTCGGGCAGTTCTTC.

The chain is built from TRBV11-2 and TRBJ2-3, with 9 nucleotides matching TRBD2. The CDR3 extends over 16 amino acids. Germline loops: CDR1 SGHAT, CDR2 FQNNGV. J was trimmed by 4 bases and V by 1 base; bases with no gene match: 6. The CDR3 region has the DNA TGTGCCAGCAGCTTAGGTAGCGGGAGATTGGCAGATACGCAGTATTTT. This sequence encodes CASSLGSGRLADTQYF.

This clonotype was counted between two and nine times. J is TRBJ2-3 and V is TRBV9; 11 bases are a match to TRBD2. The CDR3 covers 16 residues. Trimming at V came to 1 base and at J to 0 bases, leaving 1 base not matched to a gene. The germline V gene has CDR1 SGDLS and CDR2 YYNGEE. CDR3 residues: CASSVLAGGSTDTQYF. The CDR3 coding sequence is TGTGCCAGCAGCGTACTAGCGGGAGGCAGCACAGATACGCAGTATTTT.

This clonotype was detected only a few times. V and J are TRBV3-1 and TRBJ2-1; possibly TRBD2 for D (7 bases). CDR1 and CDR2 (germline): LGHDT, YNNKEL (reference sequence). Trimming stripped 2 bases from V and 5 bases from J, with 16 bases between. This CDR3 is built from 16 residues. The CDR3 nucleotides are TGTGCCAGCAGCCAAAGAAAGGGGGACTACCACAATGAGCAGTTCTTC. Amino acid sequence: CASSQRKGDYHNEQFF.

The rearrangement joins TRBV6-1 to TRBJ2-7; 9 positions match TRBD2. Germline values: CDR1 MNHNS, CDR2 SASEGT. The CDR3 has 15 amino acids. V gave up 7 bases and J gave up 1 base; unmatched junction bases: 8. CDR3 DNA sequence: TGTGCCAGCACTGCGGGAGGGGGTCCGTCCTACGAGCAGTACTTC. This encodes CASTAGGGPSYEQYF.

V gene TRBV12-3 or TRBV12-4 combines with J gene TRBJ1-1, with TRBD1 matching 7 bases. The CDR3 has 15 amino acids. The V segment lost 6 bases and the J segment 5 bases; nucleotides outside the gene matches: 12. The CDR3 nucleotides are TGTGCCAGCAGCCCCATCCGACAGGGATGGACTGAAGCTTTCTTT. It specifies CASSPIRQGWTEAFF.

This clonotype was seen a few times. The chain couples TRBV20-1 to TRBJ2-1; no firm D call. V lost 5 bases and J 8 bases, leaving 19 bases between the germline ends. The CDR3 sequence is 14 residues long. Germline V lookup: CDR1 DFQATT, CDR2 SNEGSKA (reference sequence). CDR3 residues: CSAPKSLGFDEQFF. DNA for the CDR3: TGCAGTGCTCCTAAGTCGCTCGGGTTCGATGAGCAGTTCTTC.

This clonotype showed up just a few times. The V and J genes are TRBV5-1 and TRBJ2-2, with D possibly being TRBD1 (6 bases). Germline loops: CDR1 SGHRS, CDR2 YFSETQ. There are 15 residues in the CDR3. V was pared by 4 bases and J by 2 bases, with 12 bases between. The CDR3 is CASSVGHSNTGELFF. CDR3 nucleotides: TGCGCCAGCAGCGTGGGACACTCCAACACCGGGGAGCTGTTTTTT.

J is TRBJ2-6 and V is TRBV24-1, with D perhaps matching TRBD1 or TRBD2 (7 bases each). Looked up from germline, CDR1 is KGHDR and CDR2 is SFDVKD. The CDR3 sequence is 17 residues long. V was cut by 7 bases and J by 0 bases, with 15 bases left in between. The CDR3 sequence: CATRAGQPYSGANVLTF. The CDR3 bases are TGTGCCACCAGAGCGGGACAGCCCTACTCTGGGGCCAACGTCCTGACTTTC.

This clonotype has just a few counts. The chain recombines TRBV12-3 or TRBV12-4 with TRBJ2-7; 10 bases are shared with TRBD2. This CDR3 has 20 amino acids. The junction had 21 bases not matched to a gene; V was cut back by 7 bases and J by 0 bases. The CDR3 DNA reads TGTGCCAGCAACTTGGATCCGGGTAGACTAGCGGGCAAGAGCTCCTACGAGCAGTACTTC. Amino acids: CASNLDPGRLAGKSSYEQYF.

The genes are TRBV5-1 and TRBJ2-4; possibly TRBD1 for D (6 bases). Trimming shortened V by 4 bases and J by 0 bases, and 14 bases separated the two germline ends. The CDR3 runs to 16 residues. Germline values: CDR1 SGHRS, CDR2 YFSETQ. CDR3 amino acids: CASSSTGTLAKNIQYF. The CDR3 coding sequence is TGCGCCAGCAGCAGTACAGGGACGCTAGCCAAAAACATTCAGTACTTC.

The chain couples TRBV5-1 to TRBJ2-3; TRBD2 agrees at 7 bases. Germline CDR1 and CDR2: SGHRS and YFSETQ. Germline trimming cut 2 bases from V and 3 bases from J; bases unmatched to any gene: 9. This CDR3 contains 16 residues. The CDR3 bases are TGCGCCAGCAGCTTACCAGCGGGAAGTGGGACAGATACGCAGTATTTT. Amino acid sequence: CASSLPAGSGTDTQYF.

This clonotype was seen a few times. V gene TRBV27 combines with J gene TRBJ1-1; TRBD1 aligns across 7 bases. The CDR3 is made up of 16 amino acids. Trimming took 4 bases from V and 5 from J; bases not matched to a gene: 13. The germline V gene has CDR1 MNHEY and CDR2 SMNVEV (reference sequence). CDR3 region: CASSSKQGTVRTEAFF. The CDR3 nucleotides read TGTGCCAGCAGTTCAAAACAGGGGACAGTCCGAACTGAAGCTTTCTTT.

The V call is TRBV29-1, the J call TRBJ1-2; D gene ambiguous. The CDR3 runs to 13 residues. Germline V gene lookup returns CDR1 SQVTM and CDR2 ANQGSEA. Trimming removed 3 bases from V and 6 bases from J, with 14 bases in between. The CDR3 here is CSVDRGLRDGYTF. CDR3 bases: TGCAGCGTTGATCGAGGGCTTAGGGATGGCTACACCTTC.

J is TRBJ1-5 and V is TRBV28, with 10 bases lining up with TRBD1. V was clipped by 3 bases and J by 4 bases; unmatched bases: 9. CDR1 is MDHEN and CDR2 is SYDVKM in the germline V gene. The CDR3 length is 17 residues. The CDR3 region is CASSLYTGTGVNQPQHF. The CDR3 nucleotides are TGTGCCAGCAGTTTGTACACCGGGACAGGGGTTAATCAGCCCCAGCATTTT.

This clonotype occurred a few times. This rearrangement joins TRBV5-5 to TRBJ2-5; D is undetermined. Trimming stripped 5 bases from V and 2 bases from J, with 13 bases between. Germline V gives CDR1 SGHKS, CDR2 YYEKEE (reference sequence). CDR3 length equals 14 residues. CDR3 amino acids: CASSPSHFQETQYF. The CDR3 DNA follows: TGTGCCAGCAGTCCAAGTCACTTTCAAGAGACCCAGTACTTC.

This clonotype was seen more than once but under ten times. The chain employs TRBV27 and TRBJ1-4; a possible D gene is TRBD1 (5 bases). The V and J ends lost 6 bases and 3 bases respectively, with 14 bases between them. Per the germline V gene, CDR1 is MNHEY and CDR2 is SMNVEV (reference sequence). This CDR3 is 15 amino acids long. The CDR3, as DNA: TGTGCCAGCAGGTCTTATGACAGACCTAATGAAAAACTGTTTTTT. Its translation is CASRSYDRPNEKLFF.

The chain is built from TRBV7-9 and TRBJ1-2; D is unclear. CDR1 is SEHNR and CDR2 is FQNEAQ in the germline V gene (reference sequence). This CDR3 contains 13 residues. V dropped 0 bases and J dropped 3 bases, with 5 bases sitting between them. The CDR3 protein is CASSLARDYGYTF. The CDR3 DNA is TGTGCCAGCAGCTTAGCGCGGGACTATGGCTACACCTTC.

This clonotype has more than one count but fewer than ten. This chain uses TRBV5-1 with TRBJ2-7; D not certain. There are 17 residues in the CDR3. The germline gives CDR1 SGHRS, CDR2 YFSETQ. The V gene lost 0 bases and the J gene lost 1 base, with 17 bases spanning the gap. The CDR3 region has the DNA TGCGCCAGCAGCTTGGCCAAAATGCAGGAGTTATCCTACGAGCAGTACTTC. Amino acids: CASSLAKMQELSYEQYF.

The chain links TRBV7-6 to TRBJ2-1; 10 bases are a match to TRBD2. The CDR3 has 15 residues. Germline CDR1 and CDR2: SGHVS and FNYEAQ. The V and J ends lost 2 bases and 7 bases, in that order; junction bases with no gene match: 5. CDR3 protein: CASSLSPSGSNEQFF. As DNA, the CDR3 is TGTGCCAGCAGCTTATCCCCTAGCGGGAGTAATGAGCAGTTCTTC. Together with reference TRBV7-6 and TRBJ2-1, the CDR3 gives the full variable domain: GAGVSQSPRYKVTKRGQDVALRCDPISGHVSLYWYRQALGQGPEFLTYFNYEAQQDKSGLPNDRFSAERPEGSISTLTIQRTEQRDSAMYRCASSLSPSGSNEQFFGPGTRLTVL.

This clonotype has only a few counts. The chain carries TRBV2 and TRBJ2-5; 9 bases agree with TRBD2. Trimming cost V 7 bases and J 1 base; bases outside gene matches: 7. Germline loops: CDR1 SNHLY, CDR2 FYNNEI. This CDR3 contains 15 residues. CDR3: CASKRLAAFQETQYF. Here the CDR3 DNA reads TGTGCCAGCAAAAGACTAGCGGCGTTCCAAGAGACCCAGTACTTC.

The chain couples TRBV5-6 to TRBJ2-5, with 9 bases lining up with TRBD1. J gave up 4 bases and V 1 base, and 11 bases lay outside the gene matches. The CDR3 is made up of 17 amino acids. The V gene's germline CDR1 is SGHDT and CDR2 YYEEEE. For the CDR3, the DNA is TGTGCCAGCAGCTTGCCCCTGACAGGGGGTGGCAGAGAGACCCAGTACTTC. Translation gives CASSLPLTGGGRETQYF.

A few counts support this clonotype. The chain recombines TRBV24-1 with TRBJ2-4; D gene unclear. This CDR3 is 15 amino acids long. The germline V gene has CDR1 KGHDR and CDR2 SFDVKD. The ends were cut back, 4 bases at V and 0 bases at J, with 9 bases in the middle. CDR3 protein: CATSEGTLAKNIQYF. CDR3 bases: TGTGCCACCAGTGAGGGTACCCTAGCCAAAAACATTCAGTACTTC.

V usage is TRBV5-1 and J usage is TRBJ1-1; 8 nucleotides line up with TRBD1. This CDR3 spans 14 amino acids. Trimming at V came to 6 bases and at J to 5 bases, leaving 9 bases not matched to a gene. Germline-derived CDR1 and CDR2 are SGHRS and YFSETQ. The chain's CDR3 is CASTERTGKTEAFF. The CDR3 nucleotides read TGCGCCAGCACCGAACGGACAGGGAAAACTGAAGCTTTCTTT.

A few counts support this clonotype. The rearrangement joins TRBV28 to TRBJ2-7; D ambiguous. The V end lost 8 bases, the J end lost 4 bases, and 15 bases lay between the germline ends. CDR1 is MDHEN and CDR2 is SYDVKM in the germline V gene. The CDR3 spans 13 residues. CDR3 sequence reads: CASAFPGRYEQYF. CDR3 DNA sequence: TGTGCCAGCGCCTTTCCTGGGCGGTACGAGCAGTACTTC.